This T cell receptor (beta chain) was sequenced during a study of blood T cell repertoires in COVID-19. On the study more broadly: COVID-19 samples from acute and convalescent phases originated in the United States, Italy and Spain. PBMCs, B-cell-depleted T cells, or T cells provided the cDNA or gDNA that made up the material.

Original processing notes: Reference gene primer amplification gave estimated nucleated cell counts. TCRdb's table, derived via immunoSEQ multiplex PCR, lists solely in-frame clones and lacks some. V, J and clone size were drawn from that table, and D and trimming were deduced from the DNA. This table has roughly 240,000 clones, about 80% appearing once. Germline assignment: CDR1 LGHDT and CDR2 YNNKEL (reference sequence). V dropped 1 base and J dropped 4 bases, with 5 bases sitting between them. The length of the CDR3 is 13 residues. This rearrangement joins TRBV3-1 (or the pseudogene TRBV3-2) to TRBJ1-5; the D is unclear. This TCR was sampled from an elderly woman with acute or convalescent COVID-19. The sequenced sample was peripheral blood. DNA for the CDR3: TGTGCCAGCAGCCAAGGGCGGAATCAGCCCCAGCATTTT. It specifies CASSQGRNQPQHF.